The 4 T cell receptor beta chains below were found in one sample sequenced in a study of cytomegalovirus exposure and HLA in healthy donors. 60 Vbeta and 13 Jbeta primers were used in PCR. The table came from immunoSEQ multiplex PCR; TCRdb's copy has only in-frame clones and leaves some out. The table includes some 130,000 clones, about three fifths detected once. Material for sequencing was PBMCs. These TCRs come from a man aged 40-55 years in good health and CMV-seropositive.

This sequence joins TRBV1 and TRBJ2-1; the table calls TRBD2, which could not be checked here. TRBV1 is classified as a pseudogene. This CDR3 is built from 17 residues. This CDR3 reads CTSSQDWRGGGHNEQFF. CDR3 sequence (DNA): TGCACCAGCAGCCAAGACTGGAGGGGGGGAGGCCACAATGAGCAGTTCTTC.

This clone showed up just a few times. The gene calls are TRBV7-3 and TRBJ2-1, with TRBD1 matching 9 bases. The CDR3 length is 15 residues. The germline gives CDR1 SGHTA, CDR2 FQGTGA. Losses at the gene ends were 4 bases for V and 8 bases for J; bases not matched to a gene: 9. CDR3 nucleotide sequence: TGTGCCAGCAGCTCCGGGACAGGGTCTATTGATGAGCAGTTCTTC. Amino acid sequence: CASSSGTGSIDEQFF.

This rearrangement joins TRBV9 to TRBJ1-1, with a weak D call TRBD1 (6 bases). The CDR3 loop spans 16 amino acids. Trimming took off 6 bases at V and 1 base at J, with 19 bases between the two ends. Germline CDR1 and CDR2: SGDLS and YYNGEE. This CDR3 is CASTAGGSRGNTEAFF. Written as DNA, the CDR3 is TGTGCCAGCACGGCGGGGGGCAGTCGTGGGAACACTGAAGCTTTCTTT.

This chain connects TRBV2 to TRBJ2-2; 9 bases align to TRBD2. The CDR3 has 15 residues. CDR1 is SNHLY, CDR2 FYNNEI, per germline. The junction had 6 bases not matched to a gene; V was cut back by 2 bases and J by 8 bases. The CDR3 protein is CASSELAGFSGELFF. The CDR3 DNA reads TGTGCCAGCAGTGAACTAGCGGGATTCTCAGGGGAGCTGTTTTTT.